Sequencing of this TCR beta chain was carried out in a study of shared clonotypes between healthy human individuals. Between the trimmed V and J ends, which lost 4 bases and 1 base, there was a span of 14 bases. This CDR3 contains 15 residues. Germline lookup yields CDR1 SGHRS and CDR2 YFSETQ. Assay: immunoSEQ multiplex PCR; the TCRdb copy retains only in-frame clones and omits some. The table records around 2.3 million clones, around 95% of them present only once. The rearrangement links TRBV5-1 to TRBJ1-1, with a tentative D call TRBD1 (5 bases). This clonotype originated in a man aged 18 to 29 in good health. Sequenced input: naive CD4+ T cells sorted from blood. Subset denoted: CD45RA+ positively selected. Written as DNA, the CDR3 is TGCGCCAGCAGCGGGGGACGGGAGCCGAACACTGAAGCTTTCTTT. Residues: CASSGGREPNTEAFF.